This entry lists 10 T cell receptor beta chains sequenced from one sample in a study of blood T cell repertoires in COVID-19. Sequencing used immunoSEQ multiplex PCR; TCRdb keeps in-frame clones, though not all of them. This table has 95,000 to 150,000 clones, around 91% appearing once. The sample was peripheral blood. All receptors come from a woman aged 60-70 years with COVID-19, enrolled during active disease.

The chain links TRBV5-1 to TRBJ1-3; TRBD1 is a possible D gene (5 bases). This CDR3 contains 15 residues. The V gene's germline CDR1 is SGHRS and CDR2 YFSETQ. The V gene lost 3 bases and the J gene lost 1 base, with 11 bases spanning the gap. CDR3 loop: CASSWGSMSGNTIYF. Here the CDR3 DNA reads TGCGCCAGCAGCTGGGGCAGTATGTCTGGAAACACCATATATTTT.

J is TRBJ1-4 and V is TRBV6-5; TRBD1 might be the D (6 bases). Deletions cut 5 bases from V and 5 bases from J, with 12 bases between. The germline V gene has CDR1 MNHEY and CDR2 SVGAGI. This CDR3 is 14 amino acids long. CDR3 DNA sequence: TGTGCCAGCAGTCCACAGGGTTCCAATGAAAAACTGTTTTTT. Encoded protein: CASSPQGSNEKLFF.

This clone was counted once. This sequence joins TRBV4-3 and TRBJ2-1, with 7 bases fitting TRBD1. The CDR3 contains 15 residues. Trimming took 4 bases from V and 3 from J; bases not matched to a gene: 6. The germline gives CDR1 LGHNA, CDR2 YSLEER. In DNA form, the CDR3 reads TGCGCCAGCAGCCGCGACAGGGTTGTCTACAATGAGCAGTTCTTC. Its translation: CASSRDRVVYNEQFF.

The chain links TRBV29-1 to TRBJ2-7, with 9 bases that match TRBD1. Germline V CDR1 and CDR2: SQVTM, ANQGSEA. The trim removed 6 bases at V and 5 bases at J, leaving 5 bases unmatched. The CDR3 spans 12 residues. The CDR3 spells CSVFRDRDEQYF. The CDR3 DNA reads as TGCAGCGTGTTCCGGGACAGGGACGAGCAGTACTTC.

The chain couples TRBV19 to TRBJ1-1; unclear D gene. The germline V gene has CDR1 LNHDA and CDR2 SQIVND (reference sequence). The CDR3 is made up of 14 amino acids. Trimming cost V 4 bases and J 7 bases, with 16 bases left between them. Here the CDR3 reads CASSTRSSGREAFF. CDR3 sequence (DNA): TGTGCCAGTAGTACCCGAAGCTCCGGTCGTGAAGCTTTCTTT.

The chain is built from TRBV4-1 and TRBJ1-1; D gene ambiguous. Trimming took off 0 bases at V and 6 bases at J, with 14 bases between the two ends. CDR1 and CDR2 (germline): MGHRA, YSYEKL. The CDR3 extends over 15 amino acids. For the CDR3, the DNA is TGCGCCAGCAGCCAAGATCCGGGGAGGAGGGCTGAAGCTTTCTTT. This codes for CASSQDPGRRAEAFF.

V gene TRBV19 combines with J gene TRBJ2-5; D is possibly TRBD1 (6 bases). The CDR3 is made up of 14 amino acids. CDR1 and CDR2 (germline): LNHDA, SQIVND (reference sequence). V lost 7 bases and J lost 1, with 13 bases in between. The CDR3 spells CASTKDSVQETQYF. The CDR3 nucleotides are TGTGCCAGTACTAAGGACAGTGTCCAAGAGACCCAGTACTTC.

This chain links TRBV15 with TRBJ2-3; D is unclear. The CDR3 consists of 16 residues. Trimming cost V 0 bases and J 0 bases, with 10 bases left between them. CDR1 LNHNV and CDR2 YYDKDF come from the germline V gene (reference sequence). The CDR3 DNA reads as TGTGCCACCAGCAGAGATCTGGGCGAGAGCACAGATACGCAGTATTTT. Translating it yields CATSRDLGESTDTQYF.

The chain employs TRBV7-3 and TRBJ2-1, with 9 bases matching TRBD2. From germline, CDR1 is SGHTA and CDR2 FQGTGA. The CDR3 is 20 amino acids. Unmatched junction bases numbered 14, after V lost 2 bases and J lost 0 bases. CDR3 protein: CASSLVPAGGQTSSYNEQFF. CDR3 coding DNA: TGTGCCAGCAGCTTAGTTCCAGCGGGGGGCCAAACCAGCTCCTACAATGAGCAGTTCTTC.

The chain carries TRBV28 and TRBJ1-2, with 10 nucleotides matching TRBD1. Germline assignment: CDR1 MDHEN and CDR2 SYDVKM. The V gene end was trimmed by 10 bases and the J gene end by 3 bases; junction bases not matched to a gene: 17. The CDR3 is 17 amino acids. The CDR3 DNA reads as TGTGCCACAATATATACCCCCGGACAGGGGGATGACTATGGCTACACCTTC. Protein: CATIYTPGQGDDYGYTF.